At least ten counts were recorded for the clone carrying this T cell receptor beta chain. This record belongs to a study of spatial heterogeneity in lung cancer. Study information: Detection consistently captured more beta-chain sequences than alpha-chain sequences.

The germline gives CDR1 MNHNS, CDR2 SASEGT. The V and J ends lost 3 bases and 2 bases, in that order; junction bases with no gene match: 10. This CDR3 comprises 18 residues. All TCR cDNA molecules were individually tagged with a unique molecular identifier. TCRdb re-called the 5' RACE reads through MiXCR, storing one row per CDR3 protein. Of about 24,000 distinct CDR3 sequences in the sample, about 3% were seen once. Documented time point: sample taken at primary tumor resection. Sequencing covered unsorted whole RNA taken from tumor, nontumor lung or frozen PBMC. 72 TRACERx patients with early, untreated non-small cell lung cancer donated samples.

This clonotype was obtained from a female donor with early-stage non-small cell lung cancer. The sample in question was PBMCs, obtained at surgery. The chain employs TRBV6-1 and TRBJ2-5, with 12 bases aligning to TRBD2. The CDR3 DNA is TGTGCCAGCAGTGACGGACTAGCGGGAAGGAGCCGACAAGAGACCCAGTACTTC. Its protein is CASSDGLAGRSRQETQYF.